The present TCR beta chain was sequenced within a study of blood T cell repertoires in COVID-19. Original processing methods: Reference gene primer amplification in the assay estimated nucleated cell counts. Measured with immunoSEQ multiplex PCR; TCRdb has only the in-frame clones, and not every one. V and J calls and clone size are given by that table; D and trimming were obtained from the DNA. The sample lists 310,000 or so clones; about 90% were seen once. Looked up from germline, CDR1 is MNHEY and CDR2 is SVGAGI. The CDR3 runs to 14 residues. V was pared by 5 bases and J by 8 bases, with 15 bases between. This clone was picked up a small number of times.

Sequencing was performed on peripheral blood. This sequence joins TRBV6-5 and TRBJ1-4, with D tentatively TRBD1 (5 bases). The sequence derives from a woman in her twenties or thirties with COVID-19, enrolled during active disease. The CDR3 DNA follows: TGTGCCAGCAGTCAGGGAGCGGGAAGGGAAAAACTGTTTTTT. Its protein product is CASSQGAGREKLFF.